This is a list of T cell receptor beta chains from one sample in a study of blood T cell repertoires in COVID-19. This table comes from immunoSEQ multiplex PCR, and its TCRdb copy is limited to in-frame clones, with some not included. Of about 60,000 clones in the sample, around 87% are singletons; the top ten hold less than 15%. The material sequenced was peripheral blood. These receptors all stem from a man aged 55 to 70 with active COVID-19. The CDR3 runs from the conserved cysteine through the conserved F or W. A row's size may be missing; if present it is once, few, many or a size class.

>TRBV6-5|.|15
CASSSLGNRADTQYF
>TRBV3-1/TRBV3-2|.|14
CASTVQGPNTEAFF
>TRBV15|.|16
CATSRIRGGASQPQHF
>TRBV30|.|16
CAWSEGPRGGNYGYTF
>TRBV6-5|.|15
CASSYGAGETGELFF
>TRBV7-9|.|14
CASSLGTGVETQYF
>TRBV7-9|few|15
CASSSPTGAAYEQYF
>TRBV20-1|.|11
CSARDGRAQYF
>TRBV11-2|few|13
CASSAGQTYEQYF
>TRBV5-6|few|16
CASSPRDRASSSPLHF
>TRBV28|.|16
CASSFGQGRSNQPQHF
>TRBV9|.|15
CASSGSGGEGDTQYF
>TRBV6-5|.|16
CASSYSQGLRDEKLFF
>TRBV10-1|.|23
CASSEMVWATSPGDRSEYNEQFF
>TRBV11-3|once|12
CASSSEGYEQFF
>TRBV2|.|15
CASSKEGAGWETQYF
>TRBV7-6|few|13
CASSSQAFSGYTF
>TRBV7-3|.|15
CASSLSGSIFNEQFF
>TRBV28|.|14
CASSSSGQRNEQFF
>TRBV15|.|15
CATSRDIGGTLEQFF
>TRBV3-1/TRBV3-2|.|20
CASSQSHLASGGVGQETQYF
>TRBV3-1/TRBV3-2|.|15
CASSQLRGGPNEQFF
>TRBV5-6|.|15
CASSFGDSPYNEQFF
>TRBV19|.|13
CASKPRVQETQYF
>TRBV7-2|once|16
CASSYLPSGFSDTQYF
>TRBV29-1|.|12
CSAERGRNEQFF
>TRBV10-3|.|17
CAISTLSGSGSTDTQYF
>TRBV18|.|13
CASSPTGNEKLFF
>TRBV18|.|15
CASSTPGTSGGEQYF
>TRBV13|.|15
CASSFHQGQGNTIYF
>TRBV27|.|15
CASSLKGFGANVLTF
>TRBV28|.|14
CASSLWTDNYGYTF
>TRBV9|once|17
CASSVAGTSGTYNEQFF
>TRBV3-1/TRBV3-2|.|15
CASSQAGTGSDTQYF
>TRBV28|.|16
CASSSPGTGPNTEAFF
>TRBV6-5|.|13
CASSITGAETQYF
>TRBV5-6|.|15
CASSSQGRELREQYF
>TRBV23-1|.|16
CASTPRQACRNQPQHF
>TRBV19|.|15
CASSIMTGPVETQYF
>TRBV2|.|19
CASSVKRSWTGNLGNTIYF